This TCR beta chain originates from a study of OX40 agonist ivuxolimab in advanced cancers. Study-level background: The study treated patients with ivuxolimab, an agonistic anti-OX40 (CD134) antibody. Notes on the study in general: Dosing at 0.1 to 3.0 mg/kg was accompanied by clonal expansion of CD4+ and CD8+ blood T cells by week 6.

Repertoires were generated with immunoSEQ multiplex PCR, while TCRdb's copy carries only in-frame clones and drops some. Of roughly 63,000 clones in the sample, nearly 90% were seen once. A history of autoimmune disease or systemic immunosuppression excluded patients. The CDR3 contains 15 residues. Germline values: CDR1 SGHNT, CDR2 YYREEE (reference sequence). V gave up 3 bases and J gave up 3 bases; unmatched junction bases: 7. Worth noting for this clone: The antigen is unknown.

The source material was CD4+ or CD8+ T cells sorted from blood, sampled in a trial of the OX40 agonist ivuxolimab. The TCR sequence derives from an adult with an advanced solid tumor such as melanoma, head and neck, liver or kidney cancer. This chain joins TRBV5-4 and TRBJ2-5, with TRBD2 matching 8 bases. The CDR3 protein is CASSSPSSGKETQYF. The DNA of the CDR3 is TGTGCCAGCAGCTCCCCCAGTAGCGGGAAAGAGACCCAGTACTTC.